This T cell receptor (beta chain) was captured in a study of T cell changes during pregnancy in multiple sclerosis. Clones were read by immunoSEQ multiplex PCR, and TCRdb kept only the in-frame ones, dropping some. The sample has approximately 92,000 clones, over 85% seen once. CDR1 is MDHEN and CDR2 is SYDVKM in the germline V gene. The CDR3 covers 18 residues. The V end was cut by 3 bases, the J end by 5 bases, with 24 bases between. The chain couples TRBV28 to TRBJ2-3; a weak D match, TRBD2 (5 bases). This sequence was found in a female donor with multiple sclerosis, enrolled in a pregnancy study. Specimen: peripheral blood, collected after pregnancy. This chain's CDR3 is CASSFVVRVHRGGDTQYF. In nucleotides, the CDR3 is TGTGCCAGCAGTTTTGTGGTGAGGGTACACAGAGGAGGAGATACGCAGTATTTT.